The T cell receptor beta chain described here comes from a study of cytomegalovirus exposure and HLA in healthy donors. The CDR3 loop spans 15 amino acids. Germline V CDR1 and CDR2: LNHDA, SQIVND (reference sequence). V was pared by 6 bases and J by 4 bases, with 17 bases between. With 60 Vbeta and 13 Jbeta primers, the PCR was carried out. Clones were read by immunoSEQ multiplex PCR, and TCRdb kept only the in-frame ones, dropping some. The sample yields under 200,000 clones, approximately 80% seen once. The source of this sequence is a woman between 35 and 50 years old in good health and CMV-seropositive. The source material was PBMCs. The chain couples TRBV19 to TRBJ2-3; D might be TRBD1 (7 bases). Here the CDR3 DNA reads TGTGCCAGTAGGGGGGGAAAGACAGGGTCAGATACGCAGTATTTT. This sequence encodes CASRGGKTGSDTQYF.